The clone carrying this T cell receptor beta chain appeared once. This sample also contains other DNA sequences that code for the same CDR3. The sample belongs to a study of OX40 agonist ivuxolimab in advanced cancers. Clones were read by immunoSEQ multiplex PCR, and TCRdb kept only the in-frame ones, dropping some. The table includes over 75,000 clones, 90% to 95% detected once. Trimming removed 6 bases from V and 0 bases from J, with 8 bases in between. This CDR3 has 14 residues. Germline V gives CDR1 KGHSH, CDR2 LQKENI. Samples were taken at baseline and on day 1 of cycles 4 and 7. Sequenced material: CD4+ or CD8+ T cells sorted from blood, taken in a trial of the OX40 agonist ivuxolimab. The TCR comes from an adult with an advanced solid tumor such as melanoma, head and neck, liver or kidney cancer. The gene calls are TRBV18 and TRBJ1-4; D remains unclear. The CDR3 protein is CASSVGATNEKLFF. CDR3 in DNA: TGTGCCAGCTCGGTCGGGGCAACTAATGAAAAACTGTTTTTT.